Presented here are 15 T cell receptor beta chains from one specimen sequenced in a study of molecular identifiers for immune sequencing clone quantification. TCRdb independently ran MiXCR on the PCR reads; one entry per CDR3 protein. Among about 510,000 distinct CDR3 sequences listed, around 21% were seen once. Sequencing used naive CD8+ T cells from blood, with Jurkat cell RNA spiked in. Subset defined: FACS-sorted CD8+CD4-CCR7+CD45RA+ naive T cells. The source of these receptors is a human donor in good health. Some libraries in this study had Jurkat cell RNA spiked in.

Comment on this clonotype: A read error may produce the germline difference seen at one junction end. The chain joins TRBV23-1 to TRBJ1-4; a possible D gene is TRBD1 (6 bases). TRBV23-1 is flagged as an ORF with uncertain function. This CDR3 has 16 amino acids. CDR3 amino acids: CANSPPRGGGGEKLFF. The CDR3 region has the DNA TGCGCCAACAGTCCCCCCCGGGGGGGCGGAGGAGAAAAACTGTTTTTT.

The chain carries TRBV10-1 and TRBJ2-3; tentative D call: TRBD1 (5 bases). Per germline, CDR1 WNHNN and CDR2 SYGVQD (reference sequence). There are 17 residues in the CDR3. V was cut by 3 bases and J by 8 bases, with 24 bases left in between. CDR3 DNA: TGCGCCAGCAGTGATAGGAAGGACACCACTTTTCCCGGTACGCAGTATTTT. Protein sequence: CASSDRKDTTFPGTQYF.

In its sample, this clonotype was seen many times. The V and J genes are TRBV11-2 and TRBJ2-3, with D unclear. This CDR3 contains 15 residues. The ends were cut back, 6 bases at V and 3 bases at J, with 16 bases in the middle. The germline gives CDR1 SGHAT, CDR2 FQNNGV. This CDR3 is CASRRPGPGTDTQYF. CDR3 coding DNA: TGTGCCAGCAGACGGCCGGGCCCTGGAACAGATACGCAGTATTTT. Combining the CDR3 with reference TRBV11-2 and TRBJ2-3 gives the whole variable domain EAGVAQSPRYKIIEKRQSVAFWCNPISGHATLYWYQQILGQGPKLLIQFQNNGVVDDSQLPKDRFSAERLKGVDSTLKIQPAKLEDSAVYLCASRRPGPGTDTQYFGPGTRLTVL.

This clonotype was observed many times. In DNA form, the CDR3 reads TGTGCCAGCAGCTCCCTTAAAAGCGCCGGGGACTTCTCCTACAATGAGCAGTTCTTC. It yields the protein CASSSLKSAGDFSYNEQFF. This sequence joins TRBV5-6 and TRBJ2-1; D may be TRBD2 (6 bases). The CDR3 covers 19 residues. CDR1 SGHDT and CDR2 YYEEEE come from the germline V gene. The V gene lost 3 bases and the J gene lost 0 bases, with 22 bases spanning the gap.

As regards this clonotype: A read error may explain this, as a much larger clone is one base away. V gene TRBV7-9 combines with J gene TRBJ2-5; tentatively, D is TRBD2 (5 bases). The CDR3 has 15 residues. Between the trimmed V and J ends, which lost 1 base and 7 bases, there was a span of 16 bases. Germline CDR1 is SEHNR and CDR2 is FQNEAQ (reference sequence). This CDR3 is CASSLVEASEGTQYF. Here the CDR3 DNA reads TGTGCCAGCAGCTTAGTAGAGGCCAGCGAGGGGACCCAGTACTTC.

Notes on this clonotype: A much larger clone lies a single base off, so this may be a read error. Since the CDR3 does not end with the conserved phenylalanine or tryptophan, this likely comes from a read error. The gene calls are TRBV6-5 and TRBJ2-2; 7 bases are a match to TRBD2. The CDR3 extends over 16 amino acids. Germline CDR1 reads MNHEY; CDR2 reads SVGAGI. The trim removed 2 bases at V and 7 bases at J, leaving 10 bases unmatched. CDR3 DNA: TGTGCCAGCAGTTACCCGACCCTCGGGGAGGGCGGGGAGCTGTTTCTT. The encoded protein is CASSYPTLGEGGELFL.

The chain carries TRBV7-9 and TRBJ2-7; the D call may be TRBD1 or TRBD2 (6 bases each). CDR1 is SEHNR and CDR2 is FQNEAQ in the germline V gene (reference sequence). Trimming stripped 1 base from V and 5 bases from J, with 18 bases between. The CDR3 runs 16 residues. The CDR3 here is CASSLDQEGGWDEQYF. As DNA, the CDR3 is TGTGCCAGCAGCTTAGATCAAGAGGGGGGATGGGACGAGCAGTACTTC.

The CDR3 nucleotides are TGCAGTGCTAGCGCGCTCCCGGGACTAGCGGGAGGGCTGAGCACAGATACGCAGTATTTT. Amino acids: CSASALPGLAGGLSTDTQYF. The V gene is TRBV20-1, the J gene TRBJ2-3, with 16 nucleotides matching TRBD2. CDR3 size: 20 residues. Trimming cost V 3 bases and J 0 bases; bases outside gene matches: 12. In germline, CDR1 is DFQATT, CDR2 SNEGSKA (reference sequence).

This clonotype was seen more than once but under ten times. This chain connects TRBV27 to TRBJ2-7; no clear D. Germline V gene data show CDR1 as MNHEY and CDR2 as SMNVEV (reference sequence). The CDR3 loop spans 16 amino acids. V lost 2 bases and J lost 2, with 16 bases in between. The CDR3 DNA reads as TGTGCCAGCAGTTTACGCGGCGGCGGTAGTACCTACGAGCAGTACTTC. Amino acids: CASSLRGGGSTYEQYF.

There are a few counts of this clonotype. The chain links TRBV29-1 to TRBJ2-1, with TRBD2 identical over 10 bases. The V gene's germline CDR1 is SQVTM and CDR2 ANQGSEA. The CDR3 totals 12 residues. Losses at the gene ends were 7 bases for V and 14 bases for J; bases not matched to a gene: 11. The CDR3 loop is CSAGTSAPQEFF. Written as DNA, the CDR3 is TGCAGCGCGGGGACTAGCGCGCCTCAGGAGTTCTTC.

This clonotype came up many times. The chain couples TRBV5-4 to TRBJ2-7, with 7 bases lining up with TRBD2. The J segment lost 2 bases and the V segment lost 0 bases, leaving 8 bases of the junction unmatched. The CDR3 spans 16 residues. CDR1 is SGHNT, CDR2 YYREEE, per germline (reference sequence). DNA of the CDR3: TGTGCCAGCAGCTTGGTGGCTGCGGGGGAACCCTACGAGCAGTACTTC. Translated: CASSLVAAGEPYEQYF.

In its sample, this clonotype was seen many times. CDR3 DNA: TGTGCCAGCTCAACTCGACTAGCGGGCTGGCTGGTAGATACGCAGTATTTT. Translating gives CASSTRLAGWLVDTQYF. V and J are TRBV18 and TRBJ2-3; 10 bases are shared with TRBD2. Trimming removed 5 bases from V and 5 bases from J; junction bases left unmatched: 13. The length of the CDR3 is 17 residues. Per germline, CDR1 KGHSH and CDR2 LQKENI.

The chain recombines TRBV20-1 with TRBJ1-1; unclear D gene. This CDR3 comprises 11 residues. Trimming removed 4 bases from V and 9 bases from J, with 12 bases in between. Germline V gene lookup returns CDR1 DFQATT and CDR2 SNEGSKA (reference sequence). CDR3 sequence reads: CSANPYEQAFF. The CDR3 DNA reads as TGCAGTGCTAATCCATACGAACAAGCTTTCTTT.

This clonotype was picked up a small number of times. The chain uses TRBV27 and TRBJ2-3; 7 nucleotides align to TRBD1. CDR1 and CDR2 from the germline V gene are MNHEY and SMNVEV (reference sequence). The ends lost 5 bases at V and 11 bases at J; junction bases unmatched: 7. The CDR3 extends over 12 amino acids. In nucleotides, the CDR3 is TGTGCCAGCAGTATGACAGGGAGCGAGCAGTATTTT. This codes for CASSMTGSEQYF.

This clonotype showed up just once. Relative to the germline gene, one junction end is altered; a read error may explain this. The chain carries TRBV2 and TRBJ2-7; 10 bases match TRBD2. Germline CDR1 and CDR2: SNHLY and FYNNEI. CDR3 length equals 15 residues. The CDR3 bases are TGTGCCAGCAGTGATTCTAGCGGGAGTACCTACGGGCAGTACTTC. Its translation: CASSDSSGSTYGQYF.